Each of the 16 T cell receptor beta chains below was sequenced from the same sample in a study of blood T cell repertoires in COVID-19. The method was immunoSEQ multiplex PCR; TCRdb's version includes in-frame clones alone and lacks a portion of them. The data show around 50,000 clones, 86% seen once. Source material: peripheral blood. The receptors shown here come from a woman at least 80 years old with acute or convalescent COVID-19.

The gene calls are TRBV10-3 and TRBJ1-1, with 9 nucleotides matching TRBD1. V shed 7 bases, J shed 4 bases, and the junction held 13 bases outside the gene matches. The CDR3 has 16 amino acids. Germline V gene lookup returns CDR1 ENHRY and CDR2 SYGVKD. For the CDR3, the DNA is TGTGCCATCACTTCCGGACAGGGGCGCTCCGGCACTGAAGCTTTCTTT. It specifies CAITSGQGRSGTEAFF.

The V call is TRBV5-4, the J call TRBJ2-3; D is uncertain. Germline CDR1 SGHNT, CDR2 YYREEE (reference sequence). This CDR3 spans 14 amino acids. Trimming removed 0 bases at V and 2 bases at J, with 7 bases between. Here the CDR3 reads CASSLAGYTDTQYF. CDR3 bases: TGTGCCAGCAGCTTGGCCGGGTACACAGATACGCAGTATTTT.

The chain couples TRBV7-6 to TRBJ1-6; tentatively, D is TRBD1 (6 bases). The CDR3 has 15 amino acids. Per germline, CDR1 SGHVS and CDR2 FNYEAQ. Trimming took off 3 bases at V and 9 bases at J, with 15 bases between the two ends. The CDR3 DNA follows: TGTGCCAGCAGCTTCGGACAGTCTCCCGCTTCACCCCTCCACTTT. Translation gives CASSFGQSPASPLHF.

V usage is TRBV5-1 and J usage is TRBJ2-3; possibly TRBD2 for D (6 bases). V was cut by 4 bases and J by 4 bases, with 19 bases left in between. This CDR3 has 16 residues. Germline loops: CDR1 SGHRS, CDR2 YFSETQ. CDR3 protein: CASSPTVRRVSDTQYF. For the CDR3, the DNA is TGCGCCAGCAGCCCTACTGTAAGGAGGGTCTCAGATACGCAGTATTTT. Using reference TRBV5-1 and TRBJ2-3 for the parts outside the CDR3, the full variable domain is KAGVTQTPRYLIKTRGQQVTLSCSPISGHRSVSWYQQTPGQGLQFLFEYFSETQRNKGNFPGRFSGRQFSNSRSEMNVSTLELGDSALYLCASSPTVRRVSDTQYFGPGTRLTVL.

This clone was observed once. The rearrangement uses TRBV19 and TRBJ1-5; D is perhaps TRBD1 (6 bases). The V end lost 2 bases, the J end lost 6 bases, and 14 bases lay between the germline ends. Germline loops: CDR1 LNHDA, CDR2 SQIVND (reference sequence). This CDR3 spans 15 amino acids. The CDR3 region is CASSITSGVAQPQHF. The DNA for the CDR3 is TGTGCCAGTAGTATAACCTCAGGGGTCGCTCAGCCCCAGCATTTT. Using reference TRBV19 and TRBJ1-5 for the parts outside the CDR3, the full variable domain is DGGITQSPKYLFRKEGQNVTLSCEQNLNHDAMYWYRQDPGQGLRLIYYSQIVNDFQKGDIAEGYSVSREKKESFPLTVTSAQKNPTAFYLCASSITSGVAQPQHFGDGTRLSIL.

The rearrangement uses TRBV9 and TRBJ1-6; 7 bases match TRBD1. After removal of 0 bases from V and 1 base from J, the junction contained 7 bases not matched to a gene. This CDR3 contains 18 residues. Germline CDR1 and CDR2: SGDLS and YYNGEE. The CDR3 region is CASSVATGFGSYNSPLHF. CDR3 nucleotides: TGTGCCAGCAGCGTAGCGACAGGGTTCGGATCCTATAATTCACCCCTCCACTTT.

The CDR3 bases are TGTGCCAGCAGCGCGAAGACAGGGGGGAGTGAGCAGTTCTTC. Translated: CASSAKTGGSEQFF. The V call is TRBV11-3, the J call TRBJ2-1, with TRBD1 identical over 9 bases. J was trimmed by 9 bases and V by 5 bases; bases with no gene match: 8. This CDR3 contains 14 residues. CDR1 is SGHNT, CDR2 YENEEA, per germline.

This clone occurred once. The genes are TRBV11-3 and TRBJ1-2, with D tentatively TRBD1 (6 bases). CDR3 length: 13 amino acids. CDR1 and CDR2 from the germline V gene are SGHNT and YENEEA. Trimming left V 0 bases short and J 5 bases short, with 7 bases between. This CDR3 is CASSLEGGYGYTF. In nucleotides, the CDR3 is TGTGCCAGCAGCTTAGAAGGGGGATATGGCTACACCTTC.

J is TRBJ2-7 and V is TRBV27; 9 nucleotides match TRBD1. Germline V lookup: CDR1 MNHEY, CDR2 SMNVEV (reference sequence). V was clipped by 5 bases and J by 6 bases; unmatched bases: 14. The CDR3 contains 16 residues. The CDR3 sequence: CASSPGTGGAWVEQYV. CDR3 bases: TGTGCCAGCAGTCCAGGTACAGGGGGCGCTTGGGTCGAGCAGTACGTC.

This chain connects TRBV2 to TRBJ2-1; D may be TRBD2 (5 bases). The V gene lost 0 bases and the J gene lost 0 bases, with 15 bases spanning the gap. The CDR3 extends over 18 amino acids. Germline CDR1 SNHLY, CDR2 FYNNEI. CDR3 region: CASSEAGLVGSSYNEQFF. The CDR3 nucleotides are TGTGCCAGCAGTGAAGCGGGCTTGGTGGGGAGCTCCTACAATGAGCAGTTCTTC.

V and J are TRBV6-1 and TRBJ2-1; D is possibly TRBD1 (5 bases). V gave up 0 bases and J gave up 1 base, with 16 bases separating them. Germline CDR1 MNHNS, CDR2 SASEGT. The CDR3 contains 18 residues. In nucleotides, the CDR3 is TGTGCCAGCAGTGAAGCCCCACGCTACCAGGGATCCTACAATGAGCAGTTCTTC. Its protein product is CASSEAPRYQGSYNEQFF.

The chain uses TRBV2 and TRBJ1-2; 8 positions match TRBD1. The CDR3 is 14 amino acids. V lost 9 bases to trimming and J lost 4 bases; unmatched junction nucleotides: 10. Germline CDR1 is SNHLY and CDR2 is FYNNEI. The chain's CDR3 is CARDSGTGLYGYTF. In DNA, the CDR3 is TGTGCCAGGGACTCCGGGACAGGACTCTATGGCTACACCTTC.

The chain is built from TRBV9 and TRBJ1-2; 9 positions match TRBD1. This CDR3 comprises 14 residues. J gave up 5 bases and V 3 bases, and 5 bases lay outside the gene matches. Germline CDR1 reads SGDLS; CDR2 reads YYNGEE. The CDR3 is CASSATGTGYGYTF. DNA of the CDR3: TGTGCCAGCAGCGCGACCGGGACAGGGTATGGCTACACCTTC.

A single count supports this clone. The chain uses TRBV29-1 and TRBJ2-5, with D possibly being TRBD2 (6 bases). The CDR3 spans 13 residues. Trimming cost V 0 bases and J 5 bases, with 10 bases left between them. Germline assignment: CDR1 SQVTM and CDR2 ANQGSEA. CDR3 residues: CSVEDPGRETQYF. The CDR3 bases are TGCAGCGTTGAAGACCCGGGGAGGGAGACCCAGTACTTC.

This sequence joins TRBV11-3 and TRBJ1-6, with 7 positions matching TRBD1. From germline, CDR1 is SGHNT and CDR2 YENEEA. The CDR3 is 14 amino acids. V lost 1 base and J lost 10; bases outside the gene matches: 4. CDR3 sequence reads: CASSLGQGQSPLHF. The DNA for the CDR3 is TGTGCCAGCAGCTTAGGACAGGGACAATCACCCCTCCACTTT.

CDR3 DNA: TGTGCCAGCAGCCCAGGACTAGGTGTACTATACGAGCAGTACTTC. Translating gives CASSPGLGVLYEQYF. This chain links TRBV4-2 with TRBJ2-7; 7 bases line up with TRBD2. Trimming removed 4 bases from V and 4 bases from J; junction bases left unmatched: 10. The CDR3 has 15 residues. Germline CDR1 is LGHNA and CDR2 is YNFKEQ.